The entry that follows covers one TCR beta chain sequence. Some clones are missing from TCRdb's copy, which holds only in-frame ones; the method was immunoSEQ multiplex PCR. Of approximately 160,000 clones in the sample, approximately 92% were seen once. The germline gives CDR1 SGHTA, CDR2 FQGNSA. This CDR3 has 17 amino acids. V was clipped by 6 bases and J by 6 bases; unmatched bases: 15. This entry is derived from a study of control samples from healthy donors and cancer patients. The chain employs TRBV7-2 and TRBJ2-3; 10 bases are shared with TRBD2. This receptor was taken from a woman aged 55-69 years in good health. The source material was blood. CDR3 coding DNA: TGTGCCAGCAGAAAGTGGGCTAGCGGGGGCATATTGGATACGCAGTATTTT. Amino acid sequence: CASRKWASGGILDTQYF.